Here is one T cell receptor beta chain with its context. Authors' processing steps: How many nucleated cells were present was estimated from reference gene primer amplification. Generated by immunoSEQ multiplex PCR, the TCRdb table keeps only in-frame clones and is missing some. V, J and clone size are those of that table, while D and trimming were read from the DNA. This table holds tens of thousands of clones, 75% to 90% found once. Germline loops: CDR1 SGHTS, CDR2 YDEGEE. This CDR3 has 14 amino acids. Trimming cost V 4 bases and J 4 bases; bases outside gene matches: 4. This specimen belongs to a study of blood T cell repertoires in COVID-19. At the level of the study: Sample material is recorded as cDNA or gDNA derived from T cells, B-cell-depleted T cells, or PBMCs.

The sequenced material came from peripheral blood. V is TRBV5-8 and J is TRBJ2-3; 9 bases map to TRBD1. The clonotype originates from a man aged 45-60 years with active COVID-19. The DNA of the CDR3 is TGTGCCAGCAGCGTGGGACAGGGTCCAGATACGCAGTATTTT. Amino acid sequence: CASSVGQGPDTQYF.